This record concerns one T cell receptor beta chain sequence. Its antigen has not been determined. No per-base quality is available; no much larger clone lies one base away. TCRbeta CDR3 regions were amplified from genomic DNA using the immunoSEQ Assay, a bias-controlled multiplex PCR. On the authors' methods: Within the assay, amplification of reference gene primers was used to estimate how many nucleated cells each sample contained. To quantify the absolute abundance of each unique TCRbeta CDR3 rearrangement, sequence reads were collapsed and filtered. For each sample, productive Simpson clonality was calculated as the square root of Simpson's diversity index over productive rearrangements. TCRdb took over this immuneACCESS table, retaining in-frame rearrangements with V and J assigned. Such tables are incomplete; in checked studies, under half of the missing clones stem from an unresolved V gene, and the remainder is unexplained. The V and J calls and clone size are taken from that table; D and trimming were inferred from the DNA. This sample has 150,000 to 200,000 clones in its table, and about nine tenths of those were observed once. The ten top clones hold 5.5% to 7.5% of the sample.

Collaborating institutions collected whole blood in K2EDTA tubes following their own protocols. For TCRbeta analysis, collaborators shipped samples in one of three forms: frozen whole blood, isolated PBMCs, or DNA extracted from either of those sample types. These data belong to a study of blood T cell repertoires in COVID-19 (dated by TCRdb to the early 2020s). Background on the whole study: Samples from collaborators originated in the United States, Italy and Spain and spanned both the acute and convalescent phases of COVID-19. Deeply sampled blood TCRbeta repertoires from subjects exposed to, actively infected with, or recovered from COVID-19 were included in the dataset. The material from the prospective study consisted of cDNA or gDNA derived from T cells, B-cell-depleted T cells, or PBMCs. The repertoires were released in a freely available public database meant as a resource for research on the immune response to SARS-CoV-2. HLA class I and class II types, where available, came from metadata supplied by the sample provider rather than from assay-based typing. The sample metadata nearly always contained a de-identified subject ID, COVID-19 status, age in years and sex. Samples came from the ongoing ImmuneRACE study (first 160 participants) plus 1,254 subjects from 6 global collaborators.

The junction carries 9 bases between V and J, which are trimmed by 4 bases and 2 bases respectively. The CDR3 has 13 amino acids, counting the end cysteine and phenylalanine. Only CDR3 DNA remains: 39 bases, in frame from the first base. The CDR1 and CDR2 encoded by the germline V gene are SGHDT and YYEEEE. The study at large found these results: The amount of clinical and demographic metadata varied by source and participant and was provided uncurated.

The material sequenced was peripheral blood. This clonotype was sampled from a man in his forties or fifties with acute or convalescent COVID-19. The chain uses TRBV5-6 and TRBJ1-2; TRBD1 could be the D gene, as 6 bases match. The DNA reads as follows: TGTGCCAGCAGCCGAGACAGGAACTATGGCTACACCTTC. Its protein reads: CASSRDRNYGYTF.